Below, 30 T cell receptor beta chains from the same sample are listed, as sequenced in a study of OX40 agonist ivuxolimab in advanced cancers. Libraries were prepared by immunoSEQ multiplex PCR; TCRdb keeps only in-frame clonotypes and omits some of them. The sample lists 50,000 or so clones, approximately 88% seen once, with around 12% in the top ten. Sequencing was performed on CD4+ or CD8+ T cells sorted from blood, taken in a trial of the OX40 agonist ivuxolimab. These receptors were collected from an adult with an advanced solid tumor such as melanoma, head and neck, liver or kidney cancer.

The chain employs TRBV2 and TRBJ1-4; 11 bases agree with TRBD1. Germline assignment: CDR1 SNHLY and CDR2 FYNNEI. The V gene end was trimmed by 6 bases and the J gene end by 3 bases; junction bases not matched to a gene: 9. There are 17 residues in the CDR3. CDR3 loop: CASSPRTGGTANEKLFF. For the CDR3, the DNA is TGTGCCAGCAGCCCCAGGACAGGGGGCACGGCTAATGAAAAACTGTTTTTT.

The genes are TRBV11-1 and TRBJ2-1; 15 nucleotides match TRBD2. CDR3 length equals 16 residues. The V gene end was trimmed by 8 bases and the J gene end by 0 bases; junction bases not matched to a gene: 2. Germline assignment: CDR1 SGHAT and CDR2 FQDESV (reference sequence). CDR3 sequence: CASGTSGRSSYNEQFF. As DNA, the CDR3 is TGTGCCAGCGGGACTAGCGGGAGGAGCTCCTACAATGAGCAGTTCTTC.

This clone turned up a few times. V and J are TRBV28 and TRBJ1-3; D unresolved. Germline CDR1 reads MDHEN; CDR2 reads SYDVKM. V shed 2 bases and J shed 1 base, with 9 bases lying between them. The CDR3 consists of 15 residues. The CDR3 reads CASSLDPRSGNTIYF. Written as DNA, the CDR3 is TGTGCCAGCAGTTTAGATCCCAGGTCTGGAAACACCATATATTTT.

V gene TRBV7-3 combines with J gene TRBJ2-5, with D possibly being TRBD1 (6 bases). V dropped 5 bases and J dropped 1 base, with 8 bases sitting between them. The CDR3 length is 13 residues. CDR1 is SGHTA, CDR2 FQGTGA, per germline. This CDR3 is CASSPTGQETQYF. The CDR3 coding sequence is TGTGCCAGCAGCCCGACAGGCCAAGAGACCCAGTACTTC.

This clone is a singleton in its sample. V usage is TRBV10-3 and J usage is TRBJ2-7, with 7 positions matching TRBD2. V was pared by 1 base and J by 5 bases, with 5 bases of the junction left unmatched. Germline-derived CDR1 and CDR2 are ENHRY and SYGVKD. This CDR3 spans 14 amino acids. The CDR3 here is CAISEWGGVNEQYV. The CDR3 nucleotides are TGTGCCATCAGTGAGTGGGGAGGGGTTAACGAGCAGTACGTC.

V gene TRBV5-1 combines with J gene TRBJ2-4; D gene uncertain. The germline V gene encodes CDR1 SGHRS and CDR2 YFSETQ. V dropped 0 bases and J dropped 8 bases, with 9 bases sitting between them. This CDR3 contains 13 residues. The CDR3 coding sequence is TGCGCCAGCAGCTTGGCAGGTTTGGACATTCAGTACTTC. It is translated as CASSLAGLDIQYF.

This sequence joins TRBV19 and TRBJ1-6, with a tentative D call TRBD1 (6 bases). Germline V CDR1 and CDR2: LNHDA, SQIVND (reference sequence). V was cut by 2 bases and J by 8 bases, with 16 bases left in between. This CDR3 has 16 residues. Here the CDR3 DNA reads TGTGCCAGTAGTATATTGGGACCGACAGGCGATTCACCCCTCCACTTT. This encodes CASSILGPTGDSPLHF.

The rearrangement links TRBV7-3 to TRBJ2-7; no definite D call. The germline V gene encodes CDR1 SGHTA and CDR2 FQGTGA. The CDR3 is made up of 12 amino acids. Trimming pared 2 bases from V and 5 bases from J, leaving 7 bases between. The CDR3 here is CASSLVPHEQYF. The CDR3 DNA is TGTGCCAGCAGCTTAGTCCCTCACGAGCAGTACTTC.

The chain links TRBV6-1 to TRBJ2-3, with TRBD2 matching 7 bases. Trimming removed 7 bases from V and 4 bases from J; junction bases left unmatched: 8. The germline V gene encodes CDR1 MNHNS and CDR2 SASEGT. The CDR3 is 14 residues long. The CDR3 DNA reads as TGTGCCAGCACCGCAGCGGGACGGGCAGATACGCAGTATTTT. Protein product: CASTAAGRADTQYF.

The chain uses TRBV9 and TRBJ2-7, with 8 nucleotides matching TRBD2. Germline V CDR1 and CDR2: SGDLS, YYNGEE. The CDR3 length is 16 residues. The trim removed 0 bases at V and 3 bases at J, leaving 8 bases unmatched. CDR3 sequence (DNA): TGTGCCAGCAGCGTAGGTAGCGGGACGTTCGACTACGAGCAGTACTTC. Encoded protein: CASSVGSGTFDYEQYF.

With respect to this clone: Other DNA sequences of this sample code for an identical CDR3. The chain uses TRBV7-9 and TRBJ1-1; no firm D call. With 1 base removed from V and 1 base from J, the gap between germline ends came to 7 bases. There are 14 residues in the CDR3. Germline loops: CDR1 SEHNR, CDR2 FQNEAQ (reference sequence). The CDR3, as DNA: TGTGCCAGCAGCTTAGAGGTCCCGAACACTGAAGCTTTCTTT. This sequence encodes CASSLEVPNTEAFF.

The V and J genes are TRBV5-1 and TRBJ2-5, with D maybe TRBD2 (5 bases). The V gene lost 3 bases and the J gene lost 4 bases, with 10 bases spanning the gap. Germline V CDR1 and CDR2: SGHRS, YFSETQ. The CDR3 extends over 13 amino acids. CDR3 sequence reads: CASSSGIGETQYF. For the CDR3, the DNA is TGCGCCAGCAGCTCCGGGATAGGAGAGACCCAGTACTTC.

V gene TRBV28 combines with J gene TRBJ1-5, with D uncertain. Germline V gene sequence: CDR1 MDHEN, CDR2 SYDVKM. The CDR3 is 12 amino acids. Trimming shortened V by 6 bases and J by 6 bases, and 9 bases separated the two germline ends. CDR3 region: CASRVLSQPQHF. The CDR3 coding sequence is TGTGCCAGCAGGGTTCTTAGTCAGCCCCAGCATTTT.

This chain links TRBV4-1 with TRBJ2-2; TRBD2 agrees at 16 bases. V shed 3 bases, J shed 7 bases, and the junction held 5 bases outside the gene matches. The CDR3 contains 17 residues. From germline, CDR1 is MGHRA and CDR2 YSYEKL. CDR3 loop: CASSQEGLAGGSGELFF. DNA for the CDR3: TGCGCCAGCAGCCAGGAGGGACTAGCGGGAGGGAGCGGGGAGCTGTTTTTT.

The rearrangement links TRBV9 to TRBJ2-7, with 7 nucleotides matching TRBD2. CDR1 is SGDLS, CDR2 YYNGEE, per germline. The J segment lost 5 bases and the V segment lost 3 bases, leaving 8 bases of the junction unmatched. The CDR3 is 14 residues long. The CDR3 region is CASSALAQANEQYF. For the CDR3, the DNA is TGTGCCAGCAGCGCACTAGCGCAGGCAAACGAGCAGTACTTC.

V usage is TRBV5-1 and J usage is TRBJ2-5, with a possible D match to TRBD1 (8 bases). Trimming left V 4 bases short and J 5 bases short, with 15 bases between. The CDR3 is 14 residues long. Germline V lookup: CDR1 SGHRS, CDR2 YFSETQ. For the CDR3, the DNA is TGCGCCAGCAGCCCTACAGGGGGAGGGGAGACCCAGTACTTC. It yields the protein CASSPTGGGETQYF.

This sequence joins TRBV7-2 and TRBJ2-2, with D possibly matching TRBD1 (6 bases). In germline, CDR1 is SGHTA, CDR2 FQGNSA. CDR3 length equals 14 residues. Between the trimmed V and J ends, which lost 1 base and 7 bases, there was a span of 10 bases. CDR3 coding DNA: TGTGCCAGCAGCTTAGGCAGGGGCGGCGGGGAGCTGTTTTTT. Its translation: CASSLGRGGGELFF.

The gene calls are TRBV6-1 and TRBJ1-6; D may be TRBD1 (5 bases). With 0 bases removed from V and 10 bases from J, the gap between germline ends came to 7 bases. Germline V gene lookup returns CDR1 MNHNS and CDR2 SASEGT. This CDR3 spans 13 amino acids. Here the CDR3 DNA reads TGTGCCAGCAGTGAAGCGCGGGGGTCACCCCTCCACTTT. It encodes CASSEARGSPLHF.

CDR3 bases: TGTGCCAGCAGCTTTAGCACAGATACGCAGTATTTT. Translating gives CASSFSTDTQYF. V is TRBV5-6 and J is TRBJ2-3; D gene ambiguous. This CDR3 region has 12 residues. Germline V CDR1 and CDR2: SGHDT, YYEEEE. V was shortened by 2 bases and J by 0 bases, with 1 base between the two germline ends.

This clone was counted a single time. V usage is TRBV29-1 and J usage is TRBJ1-2, with 9 bases fitting TRBD1. Germline CDR1 is SQVTM and CDR2 is ANQGSEA. V lost 7 bases to trimming and J lost 4 bases; unmatched junction nucleotides: 7. This CDR3 is 13 amino acids long. The CDR3 protein is CSARTGEGYGYTF. In DNA, the CDR3 is TGCAGCGCTCGGACAGGGGAGGGCTATGGCTACACCTTC.

The chain couples TRBV18 to TRBJ2-1; TRBD1 agrees at 7 bases. Germline V gene data show CDR1 as KGHSH and CDR2 as LQKENI. Trimming removed 4 bases from V and 0 bases from J; junction bases left unmatched: 15. The CDR3 totals 19 residues. CDR3: CASSLTGTVQVSSYNEQFF. The CDR3 DNA reads TGTGCCAGCTCACTAACCGGGACAGTACAGGTTTCCTCCTACAATGAGCAGTTCTTC.

The table lists this clone with a few counts. The chain links TRBV27 to TRBJ1-1; D gene ambiguous. Germline CDR1 and CDR2: MNHEY and SMNVEV (reference sequence). The V end lost 0 bases, the J end lost 4 bases, and 6 bases lay between the germline ends. CDR3 length equals 13 residues. The CDR3 is CASSLSIFTEAFF. For the CDR3, the DNA is TGTGCCAGCAGTTTATCTATTTTCACTGAAGCTTTCTTT.

This clone was observed a single time. V and J are TRBV14 and TRBJ2-3; D ambiguous. The V and J ends lost 0 bases and 0 bases respectively, with 16 bases between them. The CDR3 has 18 residues. CDR1 SGHDN and CDR2 FVKESK come from the germline V gene. This CDR3 reads CASSQEIRASRSTDTQYF. The CDR3 bases are TGTGCCAGCAGCCAAGAGATTCGCGCTAGTAGGAGCACAGATACGCAGTATTTT.

The chain combines TRBV7-8 with TRBJ1-1; D gene ambiguous. Trimming left V 5 bases short and J 4 bases short, with 8 bases between. This CDR3 region has 12 residues. Looked up from germline, CDR1 is SGHVS and CDR2 is FQNEAQ. This CDR3 reads CASSPESTEAFF. CDR3 DNA sequence: TGTGCCAGCAGCCCGGAAAGCACTGAAGCTTTCTTT.

This chain's CDR3 is CSVGYRGSPRGDGYTF. The CDR3 region has the DNA TGCAGCGTTGGGTACAGGGGCTCCCCGAGGGGGGATGGCTACACCTTC. The V call is TRBV29-1, the J call TRBJ1-2; the match to TRBD1 covers 7 bases. This CDR3 region has 16 residues. V shed 4 bases, J shed 6 bases, and the junction held 17 bases outside the gene matches. Germline V CDR1 and CDR2: SQVTM, ANQGSEA. Full variable domain (remainder filled in from reference TRBV29-1 and TRBJ1-2): SAVISQKPSRDICQRGTSLTIQCQVDSQVTMMFWYRQQPGQSLTLIATANQGSEATYESGFVIDKFPISRPNLTFSTLTVSNMSPEDSSIYLCSVGYRGSPRGDGYTFGSGTRLTVV.

The V call is TRBV19, the J call TRBJ2-7; 7 bases are shared with TRBD1. Germline CDR1 reads LNHDA; CDR2 reads SQIVND (reference sequence). Trimming at V came to 10 bases and at J to 2 bases, leaving 14 bases not matched to a gene. CDR3 length: 15 amino acids. CDR3 protein: CATRHPGQRAYEQYF. CDR3 nucleotides: TGTGCCACTCGACATCCGGGACAGAGAGCCTACGAGCAGTACTTC.

The chain links TRBV4-1 to TRBJ1-5; 12 bases map to TRBD1. The CDR3 extends over 15 amino acids. Germline V gene sequence: CDR1 MGHRA, CDR2 YSYEKL. Losses at the gene ends were 4 bases for V and 6 bases for J; bases not matched to a gene: 4. CDR3 in DNA: TGCGCCAGCAGCCCGAGGGACAGGGGGCTTCAGCCCCAGCATTTT. Protein product: CASSPRDRGLQPQHF.

The chain combines TRBV6-5 with TRBJ1-6, with D tentatively TRBD1 (6 bases). This CDR3 is built from 15 residues. V was shortened by 6 bases and J by 10 bases, with 19 bases between the two germline ends. Germline-derived CDR1 and CDR2 are MNHEY and SVGAGI. The CDR3 DNA reads TGTGCCAGCAGACGAACAGGGTTTACGGAATCACCCCTCCACTTT. It is translated as CASRRTGFTESPLHF.

This clone was detected a few times. The chain links TRBV7-2 to TRBJ1-6; the D is unclear. V was pared by 5 bases and J by 6 bases, with 11 bases between. The CDR3 runs 14 residues. Looked up from germline, CDR1 is SGHTA and CDR2 is FQGNSA. The CDR3 reads CASSSGRINSPLHF. CDR3 DNA: TGTGCCAGCAGCAGCGGACGGATTAATTCACCCCTCCACTTT.

The chain recombines TRBV5-1 with TRBJ2-3; TRBD2 might be the D (6 bases). This CDR3 has 16 amino acids. V lost 0 bases, J lost 0 bases, and 11 bases lay in between. The germline V gene has CDR1 SGHRS and CDR2 YFSETQ. The CDR3 sequence: CASSLDLASSTDTQYF. The CDR3 nucleotides are TGCGCCAGCAGCTTGGATCTAGCGTCTAGCACAGATACGCAGTATTTT.